This T cell receptor beta chain is drawn from a study of PD-1 blockade in mismatch repair-deficient tumors. On the study more broadly: Patients had approximately 11 mismatch repair-deficient cancer types and were previously treated and progressing. Study-level results: Tumor-resident clones, often absent from pretreatment blood, expanded after pembrolizumab and then contracted.

Note on this clone: Its specificity is unknown.

TCRdb's table, derived via immunoSEQ multiplex PCR, lists solely in-frame clones and lacks some. Of 120,000 or so clones in the sample, 85% to 90% were seen once. The sequence derives from an adult with mismatch repair-deficient cancer. Source: peripheral blood, taken 44 weeks after starting pembrolizumab.

The CDR3 is CASSLPGNNEQFF. The CDR3, as DNA: TGTGCCAGCAGTTTACCTGGCAACAATGAGCAGTTCTTC. V usage is TRBV27 and J usage is TRBJ2-1; D not resolved. This CDR3 spans 13 amino acids. In germline, CDR1 is MNHEY, CDR2 SMNVEV (reference sequence). Trimming left V 2 bases short and J 5 bases short, with 7 bases between.